These 15 T cell receptor beta chains were sequenced from one sample in a study of OX40 agonist ivuxolimab in advanced cancers. Assay: immunoSEQ multiplex PCR; the TCRdb copy retains only in-frame clones and omits some. Of 77,000 or so clones detected, more than 80% appear once; the ten largest clones hold less than 2.5%. Sequenced here: CD4+ or CD8+ T cells sorted from blood, sampled in a trial of the OX40 agonist ivuxolimab. The receptor set was obtained from an adult with an advanced solid tumor such as melanoma, head and neck, liver or kidney cancer.

This clone was seen once. The gene calls are TRBV9 and TRBJ2-1; D is tentatively TRBD1 or TRBD2 (5 bases each). This CDR3 has 16 amino acids. Germline-derived CDR1 and CDR2 are SGDLS and YYNGEE. The germline V and J ends were trimmed by 3 bases and 6 bases, with 19 bases remaining between them. The chain's CDR3 is CASSATAGTKGNEQFF. CDR3 nucleotide sequence: TGTGCCAGCAGCGCGACTGCCGGGACGAAAGGCAATGAGCAGTTCTTC.

J is TRBJ2-1 and V is TRBV11-3, with 7 bases identical to TRBD1. J was trimmed by 2 bases and V by 5 bases; bases with no gene match: 3. This CDR3 is 14 amino acids long. CDR1 SGHNT and CDR2 YENEEA come from the germline V gene. The CDR3 coding sequence is TGTGCCAGCAGCCTCACAGGGGCCTACAATGAGCAGTTCTTC. Residues: CASSLTGAYNEQFF.

CDR3 loop: CASSFPDRVSGYTF. In nucleotides, the CDR3 is TGTGCCAGCAGCTTCCCGGACAGGGTCAGTGGCTACACCTTC. The chain combines TRBV5-6 with TRBJ1-2; 8 nucleotides align to TRBD1. Germline trimming cut 2 bases from V and 7 bases from J; bases unmatched to any gene: 7. The germline CDR1 and CDR2 sequences are SGHDT and YYEEEE. CDR3 length: 14 residues.

In its sample, this clone was seen a few times. V usage is TRBV7-8 and J usage is TRBJ1-1, with a tentative D call TRBD1 (6 bases). The CDR3 totals 14 residues. CDR1 and CDR2 (germline): SGHVS, FQNEAQ. Trimming removed 3 bases from V and 3 bases from J, with 11 bases in between. CDR3 DNA: TGTGCCAGCAGCTTCGCGGGGGCATACACTGAAGCTTTCTTT. This encodes CASSFAGAYTEAFF.

The rearrangement uses TRBV5-1 and TRBJ2-5; tentatively, D is TRBD1 or TRBD2 (5 bases each). This CDR3 comprises 14 residues. V was shortened by 4 bases and J by 2 bases, with 12 bases between the two germline ends. Germline values: CDR1 SGHRS, CDR2 YFSETQ. CDR3 loop: CASSPSGGQETQYF. The CDR3 DNA is TGCGCCAGCAGCCCCTCTGGGGGACAAGAGACCCAGTACTTC.

J is TRBJ1-1 and V is TRBV11-2; perhaps TRBD1 as D (6 bases). The germline CDR1 and CDR2 sequences are SGHAT and FQNNGV. The CDR3 extends over 15 amino acids. V dropped 0 bases and J dropped 5 bases, with 13 bases sitting between them. The CDR3 sequence is CASSLERGRATEAFF. The CDR3 DNA reads as TGTGCCAGCAGCTTAGAGCGGGGGCGCGCGACTGAAGCTTTCTTT.

The chain is built from TRBV10-3 and TRBJ1-2; tentative D call: TRBD1 (6 bases). The germline V and J ends were trimmed by 3 bases and 4 bases, with 9 bases remaining between them. Germline assignment: CDR1 ENHRY and CDR2 SYGVKD. The length of the CDR3 is 13 residues. The CDR3 region has the DNA TGTGCCATCAGTGACCCCAGGGGCTATGGCTACACCTTC. It specifies CAISDPRGYGYTF.

This clone was observed a handful of times. J is TRBJ1-5 and V is TRBV6-5, with D hard to call. The CDR3 runs 13 residues. Per germline, CDR1 MNHEY and CDR2 SVGAGI. The germline V and J ends were trimmed by 6 bases and 11 bases, with 17 bases remaining between them. This chain's CDR3 is CASSPGPNSAQHF. As DNA, the CDR3 is TGTGCCAGCAGCCCTGGACCTAACTCGGCCCAGCATTTT.

The rearrangement uses TRBV5-1 and TRBJ2-5, with D perhaps matching TRBD1 (5 bases). CDR1 and CDR2 from the germline V gene are SGHRS and YFSETQ. Trimming removed 1 base at V and 2 bases at J, with 12 bases between. This CDR3 has 15 residues. The DNA for the CDR3 is TGCGCCAGCAGCTTGAGGGCAGGGTTTCAAGAGACCCAGTACTTC. Its protein is CASSLRAGFQETQYF.

V gene TRBV5-6 combines with J gene TRBJ1-2, with TRBD1 identical over 7 bases. V was clipped by 0 bases and J by 4 bases; unmatched bases: 3. Germline V lookup: CDR1 SGHDT, CDR2 YYEEEE. CDR3 length equals 14 residues. CDR3 DNA: TGTGCCAGCAGCTTGGGACGACAGGGCTATGGCTACACCTTC. The encoded protein is CASSLGRQGYGYTF.

V is TRBV7-2 and J is TRBJ1-5; TRBD1 might be the D (6 bases). Trimming took 4 bases from V and 4 from J, leaving 14 bases between them. CDR3 length: 15 amino acids. Germline CDR1 SGHTA, CDR2 FQGNSA. CDR3 nucleotide sequence: TGTGCCAGCAGCTGGAATGGGGGCTATAATCAGCCCCAGCATTTT. Translation gives CASSWNGGYNQPQHF.

The genes are TRBV18 and TRBJ1-2, with D maybe TRBD1 (5 bases). This CDR3 has 13 amino acids. Trimming took off 5 bases at V and 8 bases at J, with 15 bases between the two ends. Germline lookup yields CDR1 KGHSH and CDR2 LQKENI. Written as DNA, the CDR3 is TGTGCCAGCTCAACCCAGGGTCAAGTGGGCTACACCTTC. The encoded protein is CASSTQGQVGYTF.

The chain joins TRBV6-1 to TRBJ2-1; unclear D gene. Germline V CDR1 and CDR2: MNHNS, SASEGT. V dropped 3 bases and J dropped 3 bases, with 9 bases sitting between them. The CDR3 spans 14 residues. CDR3 residues: CASSDRTLYNEQFF. The CDR3 region has the DNA TGTGCCAGCAGTGACAGAACCCTCTACAATGAGCAGTTCTTC.

V and J are TRBV10-3 and TRBJ2-5, with 16 positions matching TRBD2. The ends lost 5 bases at V and 2 bases at J; junction bases unmatched: 2. This CDR3 comprises 16 residues. The germline V gene encodes CDR1 ENHRY and CDR2 SYGVKD. CDR3 sequence: CAISPGLAGGQETQYF. The CDR3 nucleotides are TGTGCCATCAGTCCGGGACTAGCGGGAGGGCAAGAGACCCAGTACTTC.

The genes are TRBV6-6 and TRBJ2-5, with TRBD2 matching 7 bases. The ends lost 0 bases at V and 5 bases at J; junction bases unmatched: 0. The CDR3 consists of 13 residues. Germline-derived CDR1 and CDR2 are MNHNY and SVGAGI (reference sequence). As DNA, the CDR3 is TGTGCCAGCAGTTACTCCGGGGGGGAGACCCAGTACTTC. Amino acids: CASSYSGGETQYF.